Presented here are 5 T cell receptor beta chains from one specimen sequenced in a study of CD8 T cells in ankylosing spondylitis. Via MiXCR, TCRdb re-called the 5' RACE reads, giving one row per CDR3 protein. The table shows just over 300,000 distinct CDR3 sequences, with 20% occurring only once. The specimen was blood, either unsorted or a sorted T cell fraction (not recorded which). The receptors here all came from a female donor with ankylosing spondylitis or in good health (not recorded which).

The rearrangement links TRBV11-2 to TRBJ2-1; D is unclear. The V end was cut by 3 bases, the J end by 7 bases, with 10 bases between. CDR1 and CDR2 from the germline V gene are SGHAT and FQNNGV. The CDR3 spans 13 residues. The DNA of the CDR3 is TGTGCCAGCAGCTTTGGTTTGGGGAATGAGCAGTTCTTC. This codes for CASSFGLGNEQFF.

The CDR3 bases are TGTGCCAGCAGTTTATCCGGACTAGCCCGGAATGAGCAGTTCTTC. Protein: CASSLSGLARNEQFF. This chain joins TRBV27 and TRBJ2-1, with TRBD2 matching 8 bases. The length of the CDR3 is 15 residues. Looked up from germline, CDR1 is MNHEY and CDR2 is SMNVEV (reference sequence). V lost 0 bases and J lost 7; bases outside the gene matches: 5.

This clonotype occurred a few times. This chain connects TRBV6-1 to TRBJ2-5; weak D call: TRBD2 (6 bases). The germline CDR1 and CDR2 sequences are MNHNS and SASEGT. Trimming took off 7 bases at V and 3 bases at J, with 18 bases between the two ends. The CDR3 covers 15 residues. CDR3 nucleotide sequence: TGTGCCAGCACCCAACCGGGGGATTCCAAAGAGACCCAGTACTTC. This gives the protein CASTQPGDSKETQYF.

This clonotype was seen many times. V and J are TRBV11-2 and TRBJ2-7; D is unclear. Germline CDR1 reads SGHAT; CDR2 reads FQNNGV. The CDR3 length is 10 residues. Trimming stripped 3 bases from V and 3 bases from J, with 0 bases between. CDR3 region: CASSFYEQYF. The DNA of the CDR3 is TGTGCCAGCAGCTTCTACGAGCAGTACTTC.

V usage is TRBV29-1 and J usage is TRBJ1-1; D remains unclear. This CDR3 spans 11 amino acids. Per the germline V gene, CDR1 is SQVTM and CDR2 is ANQGSEA. The V and J ends lost 5 bases and 1 base respectively, with 5 bases between them. The chain's CDR3 is CSVLQNTEAFF. Written as DNA, the CDR3 is TGCAGCGTTCTCCAGAACACTGAAGCTTTCTTT.